The 11 T cell receptor beta chains listed next were all sequenced from one sample in a study of T cells in Graves' hyperthyroidism and ophthalmopathy. TCR beta CDR3 sequences were amplified from RNA transcripts. Using the HTBI primer set, a first-round RT-PCR was run on the TCR CDR3. One entry per CDR3 protein results from TCRdb running MiXCR on the multiplex PCR reads. The repertoire holds hundreds of thousands of distinct CDR3 sequences, with over 11% as singletons. The sample consisted of blood. Source of these receptors: a woman aged 25-40 years with Graves' hyperthyroidism that later progressed to Graves' ophthalmopathy.

The table lists this clonotype with many counts. The chain uses TRBV6-1 and TRBJ1-4; TRBD1 might be the D (5 bases). V lost 5 bases and J 6 bases, leaving 10 bases between the germline ends. Germline loops: CDR1 MNHNS, CDR2 SASEGT. The CDR3 loop spans 13 amino acids. DNA of the CDR3: TGTGCCAGCAGTCTAAGGGGTGATGAAAAACTGTTTTTT. It translates to CASSLRGDEKLFF.

The sample holds many counts of this clonotype. The J gene is TRBJ2-5, the V gene TRBV29-1; the match to TRBD1 covers 8 bases. Germline V CDR1 and CDR2: SQVTM, ANQGSEA. J gave up 2 bases and V 6 bases, and 5 bases lay outside the gene matches. This CDR3 comprises 13 residues. CDR3 sequence: CSVGTGGQETQYF. The CDR3 bases are TGCAGCGTAGGGACAGGAGGACAAGAGACCCAGTACTTC.

This clonotype showed up many times. The J gene is TRBJ2-1, the V gene TRBV6-1; D is perhaps TRBD2 (5 bases). Germline-derived CDR1 and CDR2 are MNHNS and SASEGT. CDR3 length equals 15 residues. V was shortened by 2 bases and J by 0 bases, with 8 bases between the two germline ends. CDR3 in DNA: TGTGCCAGCAGTGAACTAGCTTTCTCCTACAATGAGCAGTTCTTC. It yields the protein CASSELAFSYNEQFF.

This clonotype was counted only a few times. Here the CDR3 reads CSASYRVYEQYF. The CDR3 DNA reads as TGCAGTGCTAGTTACAGGGTGTACGAGCAGTACTTC. The chain joins TRBV20-1 to TRBJ2-7; possible D gene TRBD1, 6 bases. CDR1 and CDR2 (germline): DFQATT, SNEGSKA (reference sequence). V gave up 3 bases and J gave up 4 bases, with 10 bases separating them. The CDR3 contains 12 residues.

This clonotype was counted between two and nine times. V usage is TRBV6-1 and J usage is TRBJ2-7; D call uncertain. CDR3 length: 12 amino acids. Trimming shortened V by 7 bases and J by 2 bases, and 9 bases separated the two germline ends. Looked up from germline, CDR1 is MNHNS and CDR2 is SASEGT. The CDR3, as DNA: TGTGCCAGCACTAGGGTGGCCTACGAGCAGTACTTC. Translated, it gives CASTRVAYEQYF.

This clonotype was found many times. The chain links TRBV20-1 to TRBJ2-1; 12 bases align to TRBD2. V was clipped by 1 base and J by 8 bases; unmatched bases: 6. The CDR3 length is 15 residues. Germline V lookup: CDR1 DFQATT, CDR2 SNEGSKA (reference sequence). Written as DNA, the CDR3 is TGCAGTGCTAGAGCTAGCGGGAGGGCATCAGATGAGCAGTTCTTC. This gives the protein CSARASGRASDEQFF.

Comment on this clonotype: A read error may explain this, as a much larger clone is one base away. The rearrangement joins TRBV20-1 to TRBJ2-7; D call uncertain. This CDR3 contains 10 residues. Per the germline V gene, CDR1 is DFQATT and CDR2 is SNEGSKA (reference sequence). DNA for the CDR3: TGCAGTGCGTCCCGAGCCGAGCAGCACTTC. This encodes CSASRAEQHF.

CDR3: CASSLRDLSTDTQYF. CDR3 DNA sequence: TGTGCCAGCAGTTTAAGGGATCTAAGCACAGATACGCAGTATTTT. This chain connects TRBV27 to TRBJ2-3, with D hard to call. V was trimmed by 2 bases and J by 0 bases, leaving 9 bases between them. The CDR3 sequence is 15 residues long. Germline V gives CDR1 MNHEY, CDR2 SMNVEV (reference sequence).

The genes are TRBV29-1 and TRBJ2-3; 12 nucleotides line up with TRBD2. Trimming took 8 bases from V and 4 from J; bases not matched to a gene: 22. From germline, CDR1 is SQVTM and CDR2 ANQGSEA. The CDR3 consists of 19 residues. In DNA form, the CDR3 reads TGCAGCTCGGCATCCGGGGTTCTAGCGGGAGGGCCTGTACCAGATACGCAGTATTTT. This codes for CSSASGVLAGGPVPDTQYF.

The chain recombines TRBV4-3 with TRBJ1-5, with D uncertain. Germline V gene lookup returns CDR1 LGHNA and CDR2 YSLEER. V was clipped by 4 bases and J by 6 bases, with 16 bases between them. The CDR3 is 15 amino acids. CDR3 DNA sequence: TGCGCCAGCAGCCCCGGAACCGGGGAGTCTCAGCCCCAGCATTTT. Translation gives CASSPGTGESQPQHF.

Many counts were recorded for this clonotype. The rearrangement uses TRBV5-1 and TRBJ1-1; 7 bases map to TRBD1. The CDR3 is 17 residues long. Trimming removed 3 bases from V and 5 bases from J; junction bases left unmatched: 16. The germline V gene has CDR1 SGHRS and CDR2 YFSETQ. The CDR3 nucleotides read TGCGCCAGCAGCTCCCCATCATTTACAGGGGAAGGGACTGAAGCTTTCTTT. Amino acids: CASSSPSFTGEGTEAFF. Filled out from reference TRBV5-1 and TRBJ1-1, the complete variable domain reads KAGVTQTPRYLIKTRGQQVTLSCSPISGHRSVSWYQQTPGQGLQFLFEYFSETQRNKGNFPGRFSGRQFSNSRSEMNVSTLELGDSALYLCASSSPSFTGEGTEAFFGQGTRLTVV.